The present entry profiles one T cell receptor (beta chain) with its context. Trimming took 6 bases from V and 4 from J; bases not matched to a gene: 10. The germline V gene encodes CDR1 MNHNS and CDR2 SASEGT. The CDR3 contains 16 residues. In TCRdb, the RACE reads were re-called with MiXCR into one record per CDR3 protein. The table lists fewer than 60,000 distinct CDR3 sequences, approximately 11% of them singletons. This record belongs to a study of human T cells and chemical hapten exposure. Time point indicated: pre-sensitization, week 0. As to treatment: therapeutic diphenylcyclopropenone sensitization with weekly scalp DPC.

The TCR comes from a woman in her 40s with alopecia areata. Some clones in this sample may be carry-over from other donors' samples. The chain carries TRBV6-1 and TRBJ2-2; 8 nucleotides align to TRBD2. This sample comprised whole blood, obtained in connection with sensitization to the hapten diphenylcyclopropenone (DPC). CDR3 DNA: TGTGCCAGCAGGCACTTCGGGGGGGCGGTCACCGGGGAGCTGTTTTTT. Protein sequence: CASRHFGGAVTGELFF.